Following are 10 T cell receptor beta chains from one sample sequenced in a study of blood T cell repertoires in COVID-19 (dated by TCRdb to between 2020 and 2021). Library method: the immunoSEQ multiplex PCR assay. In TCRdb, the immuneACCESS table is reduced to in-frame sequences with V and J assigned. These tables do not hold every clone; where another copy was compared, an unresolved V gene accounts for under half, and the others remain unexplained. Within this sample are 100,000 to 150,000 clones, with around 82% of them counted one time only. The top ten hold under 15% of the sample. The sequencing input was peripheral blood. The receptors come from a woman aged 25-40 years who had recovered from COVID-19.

This CDR3 reads CASSVGTDGTYEQYF. The CDR3 nucleotides read TGTGCCAGCAGCGTAGGGACAGACGGGACGTACGAGCAGTACTTC. This sequence joins TRBV9 and TRBJ2-7, with D maybe TRBD1 (6 bases). V was cut by 0 bases and J by 4 bases, with 14 bases left in between. CDR1 is SGDLS, CDR2 YYNGEE, per germline. This CDR3 spans 15 amino acids. The variable domain in full, completed from reference TRBV9 and TRBJ2-7, reads DSGVTQTPKHLITATGQRVTLRCSPRSGDLSVYWYQQSLDQGLQFLIQYYNGEERAKGNILERFSAQQFPDLHSELNLSSLELGDSALYFCASSVGTDGTYEQYFGPGTRLTVT.

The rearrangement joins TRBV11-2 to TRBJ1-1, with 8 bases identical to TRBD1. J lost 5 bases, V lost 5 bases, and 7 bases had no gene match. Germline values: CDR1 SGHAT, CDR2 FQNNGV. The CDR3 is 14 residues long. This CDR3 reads CASSVRRGQTEAFF. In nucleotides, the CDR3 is TGTGCCAGCAGCGTACGCAGGGGGCAGACTGAAGCTTTCTTT.

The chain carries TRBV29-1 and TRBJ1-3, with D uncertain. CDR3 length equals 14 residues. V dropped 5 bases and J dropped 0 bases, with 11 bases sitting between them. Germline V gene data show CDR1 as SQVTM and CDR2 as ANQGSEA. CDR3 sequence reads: CSVMGRNSGNTIYF. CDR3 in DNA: TGCAGCGTTATGGGCAGGAACTCTGGAAACACCATATATTTT.

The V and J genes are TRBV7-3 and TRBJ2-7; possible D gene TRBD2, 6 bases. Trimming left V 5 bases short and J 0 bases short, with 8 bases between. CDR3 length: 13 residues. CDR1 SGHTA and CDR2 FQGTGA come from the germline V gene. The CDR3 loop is CASSPTSSYEQYF. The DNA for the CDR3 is TGTGCCAGCAGCCCGACTAGCTCCTACGAGCAGTACTTC.

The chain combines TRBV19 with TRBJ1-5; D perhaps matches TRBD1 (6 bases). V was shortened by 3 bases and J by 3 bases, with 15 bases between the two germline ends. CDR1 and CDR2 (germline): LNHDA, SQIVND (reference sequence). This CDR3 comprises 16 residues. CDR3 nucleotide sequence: TGTGCCAGTAGTATGACGGGCAGGGGTAACAATCAGCCCCAGCATTTT. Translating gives CASSMTGRGNNQPQHF.

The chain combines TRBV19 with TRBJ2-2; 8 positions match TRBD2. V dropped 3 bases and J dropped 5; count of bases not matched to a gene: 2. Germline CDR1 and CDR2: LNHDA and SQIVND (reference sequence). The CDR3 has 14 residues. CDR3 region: CASSIGGGTGELFF. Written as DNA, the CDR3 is TGTGCCAGTAGTATTGGCGGGGGGACCGGGGAGCTGTTTTTT.

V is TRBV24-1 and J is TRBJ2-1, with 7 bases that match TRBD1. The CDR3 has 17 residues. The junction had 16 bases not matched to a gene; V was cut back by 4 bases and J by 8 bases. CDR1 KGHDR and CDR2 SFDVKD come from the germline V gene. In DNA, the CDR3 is TGTGCCACCAGTGACTCCGGACAGGCCCCCCAAAGTCATGAGCAGTTCTTC. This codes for CATSDSGQAPQSHEQFF.

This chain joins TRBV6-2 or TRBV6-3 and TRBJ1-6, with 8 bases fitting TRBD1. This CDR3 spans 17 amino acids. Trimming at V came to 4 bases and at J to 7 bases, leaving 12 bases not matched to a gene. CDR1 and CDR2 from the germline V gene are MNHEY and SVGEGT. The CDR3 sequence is CASSSSGGGGTNSPLHF. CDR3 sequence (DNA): TGTGCCAGCAGTTCCTCAGGGGGCGGAGGAACGAATTCACCCCTCCACTTT.

The CDR3 protein is CASSSDSSNQPQHF. The CDR3, as DNA: TGCGCCAGCAGCTCGGACAGTAGCAATCAGCCCCAGCATTTT. The chain carries TRBV5-1 and TRBJ1-5, with TRBD1 as a possible D gene (6 bases). CDR3 length: 14 residues. Germline-derived CDR1 and CDR2 are SGHRS and YFSETQ. V lost 3 bases and J lost 0, with 7 bases in between.

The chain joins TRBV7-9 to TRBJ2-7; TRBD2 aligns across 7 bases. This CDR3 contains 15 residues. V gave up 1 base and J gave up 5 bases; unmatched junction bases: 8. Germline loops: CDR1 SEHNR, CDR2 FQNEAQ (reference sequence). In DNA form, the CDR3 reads TGTGCCAGCAGCTTAGTACGCGGGAGCGATCACGAGCAGTACTTC. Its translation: CASSLVRGSDHEQYF. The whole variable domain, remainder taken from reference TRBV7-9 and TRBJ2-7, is DTGVSQNPRHKITKRGQNVTFRCDPISEHNRLYWYRQTLGQGPEFLTYFQNEAQLEKSRLLSDRFSAERPKGSFSTLEIQRTEQGDSAMYLCASSLVRGSDHEQYFGPGTRLTVT.